This TCR beta chain was captured in a study of shared clonotypes between healthy human individuals. Study-wide background: Donors were two women and a few men aged 18 to 49. The study used three CD4 naive, three CD4 memory, two CD8 naive and one CD8 memory plate per donor. General study findings and limits: A handful of donors shared approximately 5% of their naive CD4 clonotypes. It was only blood that was sampled, and tissue repertoires likely differ.

A remark on this clone: Its antigen remains unidentified.

This CDR3 is built from 17 residues. Germline CDR1 ENHRY, CDR2 SYGVKD. Germline trimming cut 8 bases from V and 0 bases from J; bases unmatched to any gene: 6. Profiling relied on immunoSEQ multiplex PCR, and the TCRdb table lists in-frame clones only, not all of them. The table lists 950,000 to 1,100,000 clones, under 80% of them singletons, with roughly 1.4% in the top ten. This sequence joins TRBV10-3 and TRBJ2-6, with 11 bases aligning to TRBD2. The receptor comes from a young man in good health. The sample was memory CD4+ T cells sorted from blood. Subset indicated: CD45RA-negative fraction. The CDR3 region has the DNA TGTGCCATCTCCGGGACTAGCGGAAGCTCTGGGGCCAACGTCCTGACTTTC. Translating gives CAISGTSGSSGANVLTF.